This TCR beta chain was sequenced for a study of cytotoxic CD8 clonotypes in ibrutinib-treated CLL. Study overall: Responses: around 24 partial, 2 complete; after median around 68 months, around 14 stayed remitted, around twelve progressed.

V was trimmed by 0 bases and J by 6 bases, leaving 9 bases between them. From germline, CDR1 is SQVTM and CDR2 ANQGSEA. This CDR3 is 13 amino acids long. Sequencing sought depths of 1 in 200,000 to 1 in 1 million T cells. Repertoires were generated with immunoSEQ multiplex PCR, while TCRdb's copy carries only in-frame clones and drops some. Of roughly 130,000 clones in the sample, less than 95% were seen once. A note on this clone: Its antigen is not identified.

Study-wide results and limits: Baseline levels were approached again at progression, after clonality had risen at ibrutinib response. Treatment left the uncommon public clonotypes either contracted or stable in frequency.

The J gene is TRBJ2-4, the V gene TRBV29-1, with D unresolved. The starting material was PBMCs, obtained after 12 months of ibrutinib treatment. The clonotype was recovered from a human donor with chronic lymphocytic leukemia. In DNA, the CDR3 is TGCAGCGTTGAAGAAGTTTGGGGAAACATTCAGTACTTC. Protein sequence: CSVEEVWGNIQYF.